The sequence of this T cell receptor (beta chain) was determined in a study of T-cell reconstitution after alpha-beta-depleted transplantation in children. Regarding the study as a whole: The study reportedly traced alpha-beta T cells about two months after transplant to several hundred expanded graft clones. Counts and diversity of T cells one year after transplant came mostly from newly produced T cells.

The V and J ends lost 5 bases and 5 bases respectively, with 17 bases between them. The CDR3 is 15 amino acids. Concerning this clonotype itself: What it binds is unknown.

Preparing the TCRbeta library involved the use of unique molecular identifiers. TCRdb processed the PCR reads anew with MiXCR; each CDR3 protein has one entry. The table shows about 980,000 distinct CDR3 sequences, with roughly 29% occurring only once. The rearrangement uses TRBV12-3 or TRBV12-4 and TRBJ2-3; D is perhaps TRBD1 (6 bases). This TCR derives from a boy under two years old who had a stem cell transplant for SCID, so the T cells may come from the graft donor. The source was PBMCs, mostly from graft donor cells, collected 360 days after TCRalphabeta/CD19-depleted stem cell transplant. The CDR3: CASSPGDNWGDTQYF. Here the CDR3 DNA reads TGTGCCAGCAGTCCTGGGGACAATTGGGGAGATACGCAGTATTTT.